A single sample is the source of the 32 T cell receptor beta chains below, sequenced in a study of T-cell reconstitution after alpha-beta-depleted transplantation in children. Preparation of the TCRbeta library was carried out with unique molecular identifiers. A single record per CDR3 protein comes from TCRdb applying MiXCR to the PCR reads. The data contain around 200,000 distinct CDR3 sequences, approximately 11% of them singletons. Sequenced material: PBMCs, taken before TCRalphabeta/CD19-depleted stem cell transplant. All receptors come from a child younger than two with acute myeloid leukemia, due to receive a stem cell transplant.

Worth noting for this clonotype: Since a much larger clone is just one base distant, this may be a read error. The rearrangement links TRBV7-9 to TRBJ1-1; perhaps TRBD1 as D (5 bases). Trimming cost V 5 bases and J 6 bases, with 22 bases left between them. The V gene's germline CDR1 is SEHNR and CDR2 FQNEAQ (reference sequence). The CDR3 is made up of 16 amino acids. This CDR3 reads CASSRPGSGGVAEAFF. CDR3 nucleotide sequence: TGTGCCAGCAGCCGACCAGGCTCCGGAGGGGTAGCTGAAGCTTTCTTT.

This clonotype was counted a few times. One base away lies a much larger clone, so this may be a sequencing read error. This rearrangement joins TRBV27 to TRBJ1-2; 8 bases are shared with TRBD1. CDR3 length: 16 amino acids. Germline V CDR1 and CDR2: MNHEY, SMNVEV (reference sequence). The CDR3, as DNA: TGTGCCAGCAGCAACCTACCGACCGGGACAGGATATGGCGACACCTTC. It specifies CASSNLPTGTGYGDTF.

Comments on this clonotype: Mismatch with germline at one junction end may stem from a read error. The V gene is TRBV12-3 or TRBV12-4, the J gene TRBJ2-5, with D possibly matching TRBD2 (5 bases). This CDR3 region has 12 residues. As DNA, the CDR3 is TGCGCCAGCAGCCCGGAGGAACAGACCCAGTACTTC. Translation gives CASSPEEQTQYF.

There are many counts of this clonotype. This chain links TRBV5-6 with TRBJ2-3; 7 bases agree with TRBD1. Trimming at V came to 4 bases and at J to 3 bases, leaving 8 bases not matched to a gene. The germline CDR1 and CDR2 sequences are SGHDT and YYEEEE. There are 15 residues in the CDR3. The CDR3 reads CASSPWTGLTDTQYF. CDR3 sequence (DNA): TGTGCCAGCAGCCCATGGACAGGCCTGACAGATACGCAGTATTTT.

This clonotype has only a few counts. V and J are TRBV20-1 and TRBJ1-5; D uncertain. CDR1 and CDR2 from the germline V gene are DFQATT and SNEGSKA (reference sequence). V was clipped by 6 bases and J by 2 bases, with 14 bases between them. The CDR3 is made up of 14 amino acids. The CDR3, as DNA: TGCAGTGCGAGACCCTTAGGAGGCAATCAGCCCCAGCATTTT. It is translated as CSARPLGGNQPQHF.

This clonotype showed up many times. One junction end disagrees with the germline gene, perhaps due to a read error. The chain recombines TRBV23-1 with TRBJ2-4; D uncertain. TRBV23-1 is an open reading frame whose function is uncertain. The CDR3 spans 10 residues. CDR3 in DNA: TGCGCCAGCAGTCAAGGCAGGCAGGTTTTC. As protein: CASSQGRQVF.

In its sample, this clonotype was seen many times. This sequence joins TRBV20-1 and TRBJ2-1; 8 bases agree with TRBD2. The CDR3 covers 14 residues. Unmatched junction bases numbered 6, after V lost 3 bases and J lost 5 bases. The V gene's germline CDR1 is DFQATT and CDR2 SNEGSKA (reference sequence). The CDR3 nucleotides are TGCAGTGCTAGTAGAGCGGGAGTTAACAATGAGCAGTTCTTC. Protein sequence: CSASRAGVNNEQFF.

This clonotype was recorded many times. The chain employs TRBV29-1 and TRBJ1-1; TRBD1 matches 9 bases. CDR1 and CDR2 (germline): SQVTM, ANQGSEA. Trimming removed 5 bases from V and 0 bases from J; junction bases left unmatched: 10. The CDR3 loop spans 16 amino acids. This CDR3 is CSVIGTGPSMNTEAFF. The CDR3 coding sequence is TGCAGCGTTATTGGGACAGGGCCCTCAATGAACACTGAAGCTTTCTTT. The full variable domain, in which reference TRBV29-1 and TRBJ1-1 provide the parts outside the CDR3, is SAVISQKPSRDICQRGTSLTIQCQVDSQVTMMFWYRQQPGQSLTLIATANQGSEATYESGFVIDKFPISRPNLTFSTLTVSNMSPEDSSIYLCSVIGTGPSMNTEAFFGQGTRLTVV.

J is TRBJ2-7 and V is TRBV19; the D is unclear. The CDR3 length is 12 residues. The V and J ends lost 6 bases and 6 bases respectively, with 12 bases between them. Germline values: CDR1 LNHDA, CDR2 SQIVND (reference sequence). CDR3 amino acids: CASSPTGFEQYF. The CDR3 region has the DNA TGTGCCAGTAGCCCCACCGGGTTCGAGCAGTACTTC. The full variable domain, with the rest looked up from reference TRBV19 and TRBJ2-7, is DGGITQSPKYLFRKEGQNVTLSCEQNLNHDAMYWYRQDPGQGLRLIYYSQIVNDFQKGDIAEGYSVSREKKESFPLTVTSAQKNPTAFYLCASSPTGFEQYFGPGTRLTVT.

This clonotype was observed many times. The chain has TRBV27 and TRBJ1-4, with D possibly matching TRBD1 (6 bases). The germline CDR1 and CDR2 sequences are MNHEY and SMNVEV (reference sequence). CDR3 length: 13 amino acids. V lost 6 bases to trimming and J lost 8 bases, with 13 bases between them. CDR3 region: CASRGGLKEKLFF. DNA for the CDR3: TGTGCCAGCAGGGGGGGGCTTAAGGAAAAACTGTTTTTT.

This clonotype was observed a few times. The chain combines TRBV21-1 with TRBJ2-7. TRBV21-1 is reported as a pseudogene. This CDR3 region has 16 residues. In DNA form, the CDR3 reads TGTGCCAGCAGCAAAGCCCACGCTTTGGGGCTCTACGAGCAGTACTTC. Amino acids: CASSKAHALGLYEQYF.

This clonotype has ten or more counts. The CDR3 DNA reads TGCGCCAGCAGCTTGTCTAGCGGGGGCCCGAACACCGGGGAGCTGTTTTTT. This encodes CASSLSSGGPNTGELFF. V gene TRBV5-1 combines with J gene TRBJ2-2; TRBD2 agrees at 10 bases. This CDR3 is built from 17 residues. From germline, CDR1 is SGHRS and CDR2 YFSETQ. V gave up 1 base and J gave up 0 bases; unmatched junction bases: 3.

This clonotype appeared many times. Germline and junction disagree at one end, which may indicate a read error. The chain recombines TRBV7-7 with TRBJ2-5; D might be TRBD2 (7 bases). The germline CDR1 and CDR2 sequences are SSHAT and FNYEAQ (reference sequence). The CDR3 is 14 amino acids. CDR3 amino acids: CASSLGGGAETQYF. CDR3 coding DNA: TGTGCTAGCAGCTTAGGGGGAGGGGCCGAGACCCAGTACTTC.

Comments on this clonotype: A much larger clone differs from this one at a single base, so this may be a read error. The rearrangement uses TRBV27 and TRBJ2-1; TRBD2 matches at 11 bases. Looked up from germline, CDR1 is MNHEY and CDR2 is SMNVEV (reference sequence). This CDR3 has 15 residues. Here the CDR3 reads CASNPGTSGNNGQFF. CDR3 bases: TGTGCCAGCAACCCCGGGACTAGCGGTAACAATGGGCAGTTCTTC.

This clonotype was recorded many times. The gene calls are TRBV15 and TRBJ1-5, with 12 positions matching TRBD1. Germline V CDR1 and CDR2: LNHNV, YYDKDF (reference sequence). The CDR3 runs to 14 residues. The trim removed 5 bases at V and 7 bases at J, leaving 3 bases unmatched. The CDR3, as DNA: TGTGCCACCAGCGGGACAGGGGGCAGGCAGCCCCAGCATTTT. It specifies CATSGTGGRQPQHF. Drawing the rest from reference TRBV15 and TRBJ1-5, the complete variable domain is DAMVIQNPRYQVTQFGKPVTLSCSQTLNHNVMYWYQQKSSQAPKLLFHYYDKDFNNEADTPDNFQSRRPNTSFCFLDIRSPGLGDTAMYLCATSGTGGRQPQHFGDGTRLSIL.

This clonotype was counted ten times or more. The CDR3 protein is CASRAGARVNEQFF. Here the CDR3 DNA reads TGTGCCAGCAGGGCGGGAGCCCGGGTCAATGAGCAGTTCTTC. V gene TRBV6-5 combines with J gene TRBJ2-1; 7 bases align to TRBD2. V trimming: 6 bases; J trimming: 6 bases; junction bases outside the gene matches: 8. The CDR3 totals 14 residues. CDR1 MNHEY and CDR2 SVGAGI come from the germline V gene.

This clonotype was picked up a small number of times. The rearrangement uses TRBV28 and TRBJ2-7, with a weak D call TRBD1 (5 bases). Germline V gene data show CDR1 as MDHEN and CDR2 as SYDVKM. The length of the CDR3 is 15 residues. Trimming left V 5 bases short and J 0 bases short, with 14 bases between. CDR3 in amino acids: CASSLDSIGSYEQYF. CDR3 DNA sequence: TGTGCCAGCAGTCTAGACAGCATAGGCTCCTACGAGCAGTACTTC.

This clonotype was seen ten or more times. V is TRBV7-2 and J is TRBJ2-7, with TRBD2 as a possible D gene (5 bases). The CDR3 is 14 amino acids. Trimming took 3 bases from V and 5 from J, leaving 14 bases between them. CDR1 SGHTA and CDR2 FQGNSA come from the germline V gene. Written as DNA, the CDR3 is TGTGCCAGCAGCTTTGGACTTCCCCAAAACGAGCAGTACTTC. Translating gives CASSFGLPQNEQYF.

This clonotype was observed at least ten times. The V gene is TRBV29-1, the J gene TRBJ2-1, with TRBD2 identical over 8 bases. The V and J ends lost 0 bases and 3 bases, in that order; junction bases with no gene match: 7. Germline V gene data show CDR1 as SQVTM and CDR2 as ANQGSEA. The CDR3 spans 16 residues. CDR3 nucleotide sequence: TGCAGCGTTGAAGACGGGAGGGGAGAGATCTACAATGAGCAGTTCTTC. Its translation is CSVEDGRGEIYNEQFF.

As for this clonotype: This clone may be a read error of a much larger clone one base away. This chain uses TRBV4-2 with TRBJ2-5, with 13 bases that match TRBD2. The CDR3 is made up of 16 amino acids. Germline CDR1 LGHNA, CDR2 YNFKEQ. The CDR3 sequence is CASSGGTSGAEETPYF. The CDR3 DNA is TGTGCCAGCAGCGGAGGGACTAGCGGGGCAGAAGAGACCCCGTACTTC.

This clonotype was seen a few times. The J gene is TRBJ1-2, the V gene TRBV15; D is unresolved. Germline V gene lookup returns CDR1 LNHNV and CDR2 YYDKDF (reference sequence). The CDR3 extends over 13 amino acids. V lost 3 bases, J lost 8 bases, and 13 bases lay in between. This CDR3 is CATSSSRLGGYTF. CDR3 DNA: TGTGCCACCAGCAGTAGTAGGTTAGGGGGCTACACCTTC.

This clonotype has at least ten counts. The chain links TRBV5-1 to TRBJ1-2; TRBD1 might be the D (6 bases). In germline, CDR1 is SGHRS, CDR2 YFSETQ. V lost 7 bases to trimming and J lost 4 bases, with 14 bases between them. The CDR3 totals 13 residues. CDR3 amino acids: CASGGGLSYGYTF. CDR3 DNA sequence: TGCGCCAGCGGGGGCGGTCTTTCCTATGGCTACACCTTC.

A note on this clonotype: Possible read error: a much larger clone is one base away. This chain connects TRBV10-3 to TRBJ2-5; D is tentatively TRBD1 or TRBD2 (5 bases each). The germline gives CDR1 ENHRY, CDR2 SYGVKD. The CDR3 runs 14 residues. CDR3 coding DNA: TGTGCCGTCAGCAACGGGGACGGCCCAGAGACCCAGTACTTC. Translation: CAVSNGDGPETQYF.

This clonotype was detected many times. The chain recombines TRBV5-6 with TRBJ2-7; possibly TRBD2 for D (6 bases). V lost 3 bases and J 6 bases, leaving 10 bases between the germline ends. Germline V gives CDR1 SGHDT, CDR2 YYEEEE. The CDR3 is 12 amino acids. The CDR3 DNA is TGTGCCAGCAGCTATGGAGGGCTCGAGCAGTACTTC. It codes for CASSYGGLEQYF.

This clonotype was counted at least ten times. A junction boundary mismatches the germline segment, possibly from a read error. The CDR3 region has the DNA TGTGCCAGCAGACTTAGGACAGGGATGAACCCCGGGGAGCTGTTTTTT. It yields the protein CASRLRTGMNPGELFF. The V gene is TRBV2, the J gene TRBJ2-2, with 8 positions matching TRBD1. CDR1 and CDR2 (germline): SNHLY, FYNNEI. This CDR3 region has 16 residues.

Many counts were recorded for this clonotype. The CDR3 sequence: CASSLGGSNYGYTF. CDR3 bases: TGTGCCAGCAGCTTAGGAGGTTCTAACTATGGCTACACCTTC. The rearrangement links TRBV7-9 to TRBJ1-2; D gene unclear. Trimming stripped 1 base from V and 0 bases from J, with 6 bases between. Germline V gives CDR1 SEHNR, CDR2 FQNEAQ (reference sequence). The CDR3 is 14 amino acids.

With respect to this clonotype: Just one base apart from a much larger clone, this may be a read error. This chain links TRBV20-1 with TRBJ2-3; 14 bases fit TRBD2. With V trimmed by 0 bases and J by 4 bases, 15 bases remained unmatched. Germline CDR1 is DFQATT and CDR2 is SNEGSKA (reference sequence). CDR3 length: 20 amino acids. The CDR3 loop reads CSARDRWGLAGVGVADTQYF. CDR3 nucleotide sequence: TGCAGTGCTAGAGATCGATGGGGACTAGCGGGAGTCGGGGTCGCAGATACGCAGTATTTT.

This clonotype was seen many times. The chain recombines TRBV24-1 with TRBJ2-2, with 7 positions matching TRBD1. The germline V gene has CDR1 KGHDR and CDR2 SFDVKD. The V segment lost 1 base and the J segment 1 base; nucleotides outside the gene matches: 2. This CDR3 has 16 residues. The CDR3 sequence: CATSDLGTVNTGELFF. For the CDR3, the DNA is TGTGCCACCAGTGATTTAGGGACAGTGAACACCGGGGAGCTGTTTTTT.

This clonotype was counted many times. The V call is TRBV28, the J call TRBJ2-7, with D possibly TRBD1 on 6 matching bases. This CDR3 contains 14 residues. Germline V lookup: CDR1 MDHEN, CDR2 SYDVKM. V lost 6 bases and J lost 0, with 12 bases in between. CDR3 residues: CASRATGLSYEQYF. Here the CDR3 DNA reads TGTGCCAGCAGAGCGACAGGACTCTCCTACGAGCAGTACTTC.

In its sample, this clonotype was seen many times. CDR3 DNA: TGTGCCAGCTCACTCCTCGACGCCAGGGCTTCTCAGCCCCAGCATTTT. Its translation: CASSLLDARASQPQHF. The chain recombines TRBV18 with TRBJ1-5; maybe TRBD1 (5 bases). Germline V gives CDR1 KGHSH, CDR2 LQKENI. V shed 4 bases and J shed 6 bases, with 19 bases lying between them. CDR3 length: 16 amino acids.

Only a few counts were recorded for this clonotype. The chain joins TRBV7-8 to TRBJ2-5, with D unclear. The CDR3 is 13 amino acids. In germline, CDR1 is SGHVS, CDR2 FQNEAQ. The germline V and J ends were trimmed by 1 base and 7 bases, with 10 bases remaining between them. The CDR3 DNA follows: TGTGCCAGCAGCTTAGGCGGAGTCGGGACCCAGTACTTC. This encodes CASSLGGVGTQYF.

This clonotype was detected ten times or more. The chain combines TRBV10-3 with TRBJ2-2; D gene uncertain. There are 14 residues in the CDR3. Germline loops: CDR1 ENHRY, CDR2 SYGVKD. Trimming cost V 4 bases and J 5 bases, with 11 bases left between them. CDR3: CAISVQEQTGELFF. The CDR3 region has the DNA TGTGCCATCAGTGTCCAAGAACAAACCGGGGAGCTGTTTTTT.